This T cell receptor (beta chain) emerged from a study of blood T cell repertoires in COVID-19. This CDR3 contains 16 residues. The germline V and J ends were trimmed by 5 bases and 4 bases, with 18 bases remaining between them. CDR1 MNHEY and CDR2 SMNVEV come from the germline V gene (reference sequence). The method was immunoSEQ multiplex PCR; TCRdb's version includes in-frame clones alone and lacks a portion of them. Among 400,000 or so clones listed, approximately 91% were seen once. The specimen was peripheral blood. This chain links TRBV27 with TRBJ2-1; the D gene is possibly TRBD2 (6 bases). The source is a woman in her thirties or forties with COVID-19, enrolled during active disease. The chain's CDR3 is CASSPGASGGYNEQFF. The CDR3 nucleotides are TGTGCCAGCAGTCCCGGAGCTAGTGGAGGGTACAATGAGCAGTTCTTC.